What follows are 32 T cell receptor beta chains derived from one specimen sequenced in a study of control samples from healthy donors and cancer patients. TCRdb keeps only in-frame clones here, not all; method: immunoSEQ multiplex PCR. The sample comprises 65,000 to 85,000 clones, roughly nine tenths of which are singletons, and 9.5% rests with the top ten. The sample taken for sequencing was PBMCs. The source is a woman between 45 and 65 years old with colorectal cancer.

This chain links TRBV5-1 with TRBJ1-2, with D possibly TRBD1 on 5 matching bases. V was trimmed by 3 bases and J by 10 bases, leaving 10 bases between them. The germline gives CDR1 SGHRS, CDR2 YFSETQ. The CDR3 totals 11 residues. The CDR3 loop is CASSSGRFYTF. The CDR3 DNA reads TGCGCCAGCAGCTCGGGACGGTTCTACACCTTC.

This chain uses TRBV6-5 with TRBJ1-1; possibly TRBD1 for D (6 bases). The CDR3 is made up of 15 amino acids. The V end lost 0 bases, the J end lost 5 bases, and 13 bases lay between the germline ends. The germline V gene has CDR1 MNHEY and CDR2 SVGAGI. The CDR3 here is CASSYSLKGETEAFF. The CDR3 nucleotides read TGTGCCAGCAGTTACTCGTTAAAGGGGGAGACTGAAGCTTTCTTT.

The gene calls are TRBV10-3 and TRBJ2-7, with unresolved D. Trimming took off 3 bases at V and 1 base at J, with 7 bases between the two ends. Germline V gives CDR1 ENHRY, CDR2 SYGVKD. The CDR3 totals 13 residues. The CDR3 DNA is TGTGCCATCAGTGATGAGGAGTCCTACGAGCAGTACGTC. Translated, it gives CAISDEESYEQYV.

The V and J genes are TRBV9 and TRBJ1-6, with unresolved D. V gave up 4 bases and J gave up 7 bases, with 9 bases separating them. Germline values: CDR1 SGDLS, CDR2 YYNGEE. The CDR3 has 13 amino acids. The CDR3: CASSNPANSPLHF. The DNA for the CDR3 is TGTGCCAGCAGCAACCCGGCGAATTCACCCCTCCACTTT.

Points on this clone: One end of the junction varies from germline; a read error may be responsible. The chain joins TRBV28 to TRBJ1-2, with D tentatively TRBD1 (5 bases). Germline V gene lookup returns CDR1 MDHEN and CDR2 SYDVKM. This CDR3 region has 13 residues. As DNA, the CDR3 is TGTGCCAGCAGTTATGAGGGGAACTCTGGCTACACCTTC. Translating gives CASSYEGNSGYTF.

CDR3 residues: CASSSRDSDTGELFF. As DNA, the CDR3 is TGTGCCAGCAGCTCACGGGACTCAGACACCGGGGAGCTGTTTTTT. The V gene is TRBV9, the J gene TRBJ2-2, with a possible D match to TRBD2 (6 bases). From germline, CDR1 is SGDLS and CDR2 YYNGEE. V lost 4 bases and J 3 bases, leaving 13 bases between the germline ends. CDR3 length: 15 amino acids.

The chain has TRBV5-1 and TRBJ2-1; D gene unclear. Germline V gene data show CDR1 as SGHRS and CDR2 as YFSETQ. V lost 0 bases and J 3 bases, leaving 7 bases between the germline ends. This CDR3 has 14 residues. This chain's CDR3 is CASSLGLDYNEQFF. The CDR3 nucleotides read TGCGCCAGCAGCTTGGGGCTGGACTACAATGAGCAGTTCTTC.

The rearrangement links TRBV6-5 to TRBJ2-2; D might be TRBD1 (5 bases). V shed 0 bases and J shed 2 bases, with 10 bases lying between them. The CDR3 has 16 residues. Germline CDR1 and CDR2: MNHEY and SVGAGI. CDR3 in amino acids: CASSYSSDSNTGELFF. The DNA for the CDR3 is TGTGCCAGCAGTTACTCTTCCGACAGTAACACCGGGGAGCTGTTTTTT.

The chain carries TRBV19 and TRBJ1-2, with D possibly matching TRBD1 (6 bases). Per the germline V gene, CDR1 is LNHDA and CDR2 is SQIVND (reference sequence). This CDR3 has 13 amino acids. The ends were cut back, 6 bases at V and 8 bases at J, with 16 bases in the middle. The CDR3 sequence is CASSPGGAIGYTF. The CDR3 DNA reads TGTGCCAGTAGCCCGGGGGGCGCGATCGGCTACACCTTC.

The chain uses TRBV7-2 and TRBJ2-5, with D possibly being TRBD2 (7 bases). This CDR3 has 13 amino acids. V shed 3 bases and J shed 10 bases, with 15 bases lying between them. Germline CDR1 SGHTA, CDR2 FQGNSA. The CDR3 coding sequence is TGTGCCAGCAGCTTTGGCGGGGGCGAATACCAGTACTTC. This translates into CASSFGGGEYQYF.

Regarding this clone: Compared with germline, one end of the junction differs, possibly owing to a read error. The CDR3: CASSAGTLLF. The CDR3 DNA is TGTGCCAGTAGTGCCGGGACACTTCTCTTT. This chain uses TRBV19 with TRBJ1-1, with a weak D call TRBD1 (6 bases). Per the germline V gene, CDR1 is LNHDA and CDR2 is SQIVND (reference sequence). This CDR3 is 10 amino acids long.

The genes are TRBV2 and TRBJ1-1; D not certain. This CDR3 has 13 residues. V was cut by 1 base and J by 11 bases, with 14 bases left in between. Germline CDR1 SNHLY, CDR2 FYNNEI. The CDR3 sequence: CASSEERRTGAFF. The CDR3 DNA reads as TGTGCCAGCAGTGAAGAGAGGAGAACTGGGGCTTTCTTT.

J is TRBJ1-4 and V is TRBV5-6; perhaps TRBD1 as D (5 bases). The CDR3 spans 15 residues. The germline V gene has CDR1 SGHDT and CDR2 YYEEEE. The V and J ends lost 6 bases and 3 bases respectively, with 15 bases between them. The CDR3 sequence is CASTFGGESNEKLFF. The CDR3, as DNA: TGTGCCAGCACCTTCGGGGGAGAGTCTAATGAAAAACTGTTTTTT.

The DNA of the CDR3 is TGTGCCAGCAGTCCTTGGCGTCGGGGAAACACCATATATTTT. Protein sequence: CASSPWRRGNTIYF. The chain recombines TRBV27 with TRBJ1-3; D ambiguous. Germline assignment: CDR1 MNHEY and CDR2 SMNVEV (reference sequence). The V and J ends lost 5 bases and 4 bases respectively, with 12 bases between them. The CDR3 contains 14 residues.

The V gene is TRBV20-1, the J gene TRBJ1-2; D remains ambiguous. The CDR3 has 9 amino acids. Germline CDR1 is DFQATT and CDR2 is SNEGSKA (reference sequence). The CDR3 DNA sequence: TGCATGGCTAGGGATGGCTACACCTTC. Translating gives CMARDGYTF.

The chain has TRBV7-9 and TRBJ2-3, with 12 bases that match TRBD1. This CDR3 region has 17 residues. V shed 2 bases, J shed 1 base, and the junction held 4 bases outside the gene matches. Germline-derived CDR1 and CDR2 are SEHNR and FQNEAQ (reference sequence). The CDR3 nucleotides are TGTGCCAGCAGCTTACTGGGACAGGGGGCGGGCACAGATACGCAGTATTTT. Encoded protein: CASSLLGQGAGTDTQYF. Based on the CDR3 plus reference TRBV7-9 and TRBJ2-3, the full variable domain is DTGVSQNPRHKITKRGQNVTFRCDPISEHNRLYWYRQTLGQGPEFLTYFQNEAQLEKSRLLSDRFSAERPKGSFSTLEIQRTEQGDSAMYLCASSLLGQGAGTDTQYFGPGTRLTVL.

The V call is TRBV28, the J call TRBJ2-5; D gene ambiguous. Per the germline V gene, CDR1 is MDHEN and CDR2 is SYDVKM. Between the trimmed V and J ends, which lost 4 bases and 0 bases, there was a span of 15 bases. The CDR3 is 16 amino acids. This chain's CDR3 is CASSSDRLMYQETQYF. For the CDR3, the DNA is TGTGCCAGCAGTTCCGACCGCTTGATGTACCAAGAGACCCAGTACTTC.

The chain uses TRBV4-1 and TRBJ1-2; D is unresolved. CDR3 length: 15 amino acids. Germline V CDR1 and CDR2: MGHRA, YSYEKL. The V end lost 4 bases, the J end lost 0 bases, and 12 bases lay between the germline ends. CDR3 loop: CASSLSIGANYGYTF. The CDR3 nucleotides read TGCGCCAGCAGCCTGAGTATTGGAGCTAACTATGGCTACACCTTC.

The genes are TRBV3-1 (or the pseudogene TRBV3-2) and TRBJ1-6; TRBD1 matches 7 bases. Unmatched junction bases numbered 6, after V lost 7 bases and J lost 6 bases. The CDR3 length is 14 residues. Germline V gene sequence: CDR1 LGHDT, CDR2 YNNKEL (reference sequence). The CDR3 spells CASTMGQTNSPLHF. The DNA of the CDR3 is TGTGCCAGCACTATGGGACAGACTAATTCACCCCTCCACTTT.

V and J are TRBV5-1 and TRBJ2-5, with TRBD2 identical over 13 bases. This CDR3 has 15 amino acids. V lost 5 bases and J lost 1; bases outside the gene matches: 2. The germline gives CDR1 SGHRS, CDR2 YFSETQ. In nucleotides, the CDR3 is TGCGCCAGCAGTCGGACTAGCGGGGGCCAAGAGACCCAGTACTTC. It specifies CASSRTSGGQETQYF.

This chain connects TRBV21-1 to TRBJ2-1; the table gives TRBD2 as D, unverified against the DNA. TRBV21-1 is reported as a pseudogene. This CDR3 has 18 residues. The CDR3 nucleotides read TGTGCCAGCAGCGACTTTGCGGGGTTGCGGGGGGGAAGGAATGAGCAGTTCTTC. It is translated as CASSDFAGLRGGRNEQFF.

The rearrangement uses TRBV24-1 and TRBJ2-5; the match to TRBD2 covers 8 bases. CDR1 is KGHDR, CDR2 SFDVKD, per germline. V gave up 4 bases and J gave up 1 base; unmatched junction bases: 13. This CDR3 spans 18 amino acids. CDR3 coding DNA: TGTGCCACCAGTGACTCCCCAGGTAGCGGGGACCTCCAAGAGACCCAGTACTTC. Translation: CATSDSPGSGDLQETQYF.

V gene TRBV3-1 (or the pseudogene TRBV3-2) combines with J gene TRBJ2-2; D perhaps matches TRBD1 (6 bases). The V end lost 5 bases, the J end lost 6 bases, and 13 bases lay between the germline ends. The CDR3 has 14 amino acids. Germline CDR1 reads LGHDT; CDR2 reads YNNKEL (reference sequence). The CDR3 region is CASSYRVGAGELFF. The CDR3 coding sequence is TGTGCCAGCAGCTACAGGGTAGGAGCCGGGGAGCTGTTTTTT.

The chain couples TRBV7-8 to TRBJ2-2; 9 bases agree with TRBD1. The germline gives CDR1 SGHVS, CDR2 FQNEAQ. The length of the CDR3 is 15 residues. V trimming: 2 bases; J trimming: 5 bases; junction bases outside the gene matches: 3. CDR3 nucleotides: TGTGCCAGCAGCTTACGGGACAGGGAAACCGGGGAGCTGTTTTTT. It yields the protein CASSLRDRETGELFF. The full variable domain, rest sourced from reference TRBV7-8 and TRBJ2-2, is GAGVSQSPRYKVAKRGQDVALRCDPISGHVSLFWYQQALGQGPEFLTYFQNEAQLDKSGLPSDRFFAERPEGSVSTLKIQRTQQEDSAVYLCASSLRDRETGELFFGEGSRLTVL.

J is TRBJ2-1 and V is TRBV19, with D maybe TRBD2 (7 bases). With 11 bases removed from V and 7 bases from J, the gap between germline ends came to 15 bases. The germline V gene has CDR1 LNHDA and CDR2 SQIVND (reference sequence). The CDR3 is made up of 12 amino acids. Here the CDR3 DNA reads TGTGCCTCCCAAGGGGGGGCGAATGAGCAGTTCTTC. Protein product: CASQGGANEQFF.

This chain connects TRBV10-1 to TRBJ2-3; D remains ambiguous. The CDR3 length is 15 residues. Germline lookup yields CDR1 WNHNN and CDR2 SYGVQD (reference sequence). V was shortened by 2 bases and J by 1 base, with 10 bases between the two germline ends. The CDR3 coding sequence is TGCGCCAGCAGTGAGGACCCCTTTGGCACAGATACGCAGTATTTT. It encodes CASSEDPFGTDTQYF.

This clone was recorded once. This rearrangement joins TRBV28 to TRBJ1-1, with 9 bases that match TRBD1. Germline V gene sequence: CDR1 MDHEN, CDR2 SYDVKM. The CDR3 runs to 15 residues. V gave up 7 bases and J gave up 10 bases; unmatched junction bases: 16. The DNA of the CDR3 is TGTGCCAGCATTACAGGGGGCTATGGAGATTTGGGAGCTTTCTTT. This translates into CASITGGYGDLGAFF. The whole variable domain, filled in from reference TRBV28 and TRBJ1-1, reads DVKVTQSSRYLVKRTGEKVFLECVQDMDHENMFWYRQDPGLGLRLIYFSYDVKMKEKGDIPEGYSVSREKKERFSLILESASTNQTSMYLCASITGGYGDLGAFFGQGTRLTVV.

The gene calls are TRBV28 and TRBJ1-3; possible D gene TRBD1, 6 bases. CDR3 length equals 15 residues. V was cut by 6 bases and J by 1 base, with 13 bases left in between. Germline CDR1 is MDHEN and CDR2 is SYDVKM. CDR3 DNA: TGTGCCAGCAGCTACGTAACAGGGTCTGGAAACACCATATATTTT. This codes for CASSYVTGSGNTIYF. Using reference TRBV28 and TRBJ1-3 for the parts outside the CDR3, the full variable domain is DVKVTQSSRYLVKRTGEKVFLECVQDMDHENMFWYRQDPGLGLRLIYFSYDVKMKEKGDIPEGYSVSREKKERFSLILESASTNQTSMYLCASSYVTGSGNTIYFGEGSWLTVV.

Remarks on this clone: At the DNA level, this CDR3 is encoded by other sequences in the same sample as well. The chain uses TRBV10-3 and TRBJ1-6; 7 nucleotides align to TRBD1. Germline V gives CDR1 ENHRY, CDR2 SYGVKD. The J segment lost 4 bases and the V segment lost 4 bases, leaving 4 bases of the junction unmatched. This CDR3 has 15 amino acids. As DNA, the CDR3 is TGTGCCATCAGTGTGGGACAGATATATAATTCACCCCTCCACTTT. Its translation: CAISVGQIYNSPLHF.

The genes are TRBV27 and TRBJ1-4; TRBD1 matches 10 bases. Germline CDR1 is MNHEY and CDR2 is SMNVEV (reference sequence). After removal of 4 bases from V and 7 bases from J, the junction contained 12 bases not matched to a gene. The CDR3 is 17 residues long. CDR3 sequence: CASSSKGTGERSEKLFF. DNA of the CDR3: TGTGCCAGCAGTTCCAAAGGGACAGGGGAAAGGAGTGAAAAACTGTTTTTT.

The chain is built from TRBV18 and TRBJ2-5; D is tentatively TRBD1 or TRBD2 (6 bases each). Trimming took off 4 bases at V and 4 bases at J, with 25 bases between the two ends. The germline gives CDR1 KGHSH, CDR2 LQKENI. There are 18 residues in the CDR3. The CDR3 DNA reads TGTGCCAGCTCACTTATGGCCCAGGAAAGACTAGGGGGAGAGACCCAGTACTTC. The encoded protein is CASSLMAQERLGGETQYF.

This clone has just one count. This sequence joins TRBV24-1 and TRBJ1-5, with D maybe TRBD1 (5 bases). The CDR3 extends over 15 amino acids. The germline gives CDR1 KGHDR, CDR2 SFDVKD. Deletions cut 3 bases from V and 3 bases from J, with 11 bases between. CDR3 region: CATSDATAFNQPQHF. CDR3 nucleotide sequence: TGTGCCACCAGTGATGCGACAGCCTTCAATCAGCCCCAGCATTTT.